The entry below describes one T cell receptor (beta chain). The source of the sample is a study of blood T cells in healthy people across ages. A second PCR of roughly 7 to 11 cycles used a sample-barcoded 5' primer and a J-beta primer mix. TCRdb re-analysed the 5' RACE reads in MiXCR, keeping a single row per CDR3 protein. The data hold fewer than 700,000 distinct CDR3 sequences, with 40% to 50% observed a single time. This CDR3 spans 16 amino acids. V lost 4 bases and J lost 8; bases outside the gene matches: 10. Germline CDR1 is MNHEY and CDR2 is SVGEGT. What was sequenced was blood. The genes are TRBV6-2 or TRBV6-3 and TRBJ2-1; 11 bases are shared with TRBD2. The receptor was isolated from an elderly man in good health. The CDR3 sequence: CASSWPTSGSKDEQFF. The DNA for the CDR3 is TGTGCCAGCAGTTGGCCCACTAGCGGGAGTAAAGATGAGCAGTTCTTC.